What follows describes a single TCR beta chain. These data originate in a study of blood T cell repertoires in COVID-19. As processed by the authors: By means of reference gene primer amplification, nucleated cell counts were estimated. Here immunoSEQ multiplex PCR was the method, and the copy in TCRdb shows in-frame clones only, minus some. D and trimming come from the DNA, and the V and J calls and clone size come from that table. There are hundreds of thousands of clones in the sample; about 68% occur only once, and 2.5% to 4% lies in the top ten. This CDR3 has 13 amino acids. The V and J ends lost 1 base and 9 bases respectively, with 9 bases between them. Germline V gives CDR1 PRHDT, CDR2 FYEKMQ (reference sequence).

The sample comprised peripheral blood. This TCR derives from a woman of 80 years or more with acute or convalescent COVID-19. The chain has TRBV13 and TRBJ1-4; tentative D call: TRBD1 (5 bases). CDR3 amino acids: CASSLAQGKKLFF. CDR3 coding DNA: TGTGCCAGCAGCTTAGCCCAGGGAAAAAAACTGTTTTTT.